The 7 T cell receptor beta chains given below trace back to one sample, sequenced in a study of beta chain features in type 1 diabetes. The study's findings and limits: Shorter TCRB CDR3s, moderately but significantly so, marked every one of the four CD4+ subsets in Type 1 diabetes patients.

The sequenced template was cDNA made from the entire isolated RNA. Profiling relied on immunoSEQ multiplex PCR, and the TCRdb table lists in-frame clones only, not all of them. Of roughly 400,000 clones detected, 9.6% appear once; the ten largest clones hold around 0.66%. Antigen specificity for these receptors is unknown. The sequencing sample was made of central memory CD4+ T cells from blood. All receptors derive from a man aged 25 to 40 with type 1 diabetes.

This clone was observed a few times. The chain recombines TRBV5-6 with TRBJ1-1, with D unresolved. The length of the CDR3 is 14 residues. Germline CDR1 reads SGHDT; CDR2 reads YYEEEE. Trimming shortened V by 7 bases and J by 8 bases, and 21 bases separated the two germline ends. The DNA for the CDR3 is TGTGCCAGCGTCCTTTGGGGATCCAGCCGAGAAGCTTTCTTT. It specifies CASVLWGSSREAFF.

This clone showed up just a few times. This chain uses TRBV6-1 with TRBJ2-5; 8 nucleotides align to TRBD1. Germline CDR1 reads MNHNS; CDR2 reads SASEGT. The junction had 2 bases not matched to a gene; V was cut back by 1 base and J by 4 bases. This CDR3 has 14 residues. For the CDR3, the DNA is TGTGCCAGCAGTGAAGGTCAGGGGGCAGAGACCCAGTACTTC. Its protein is CASSEGQGAETQYF.

This clone came up a few times. J is TRBJ2-1 and V is TRBV7-2, with D possibly TRBD2 on 6 matching bases. Germline V gene data show CDR1 as SGHTA and CDR2 as FQGNSA. V was trimmed by 1 base and J by 6 bases, leaving 22 bases between them. CDR3 length: 18 residues. The CDR3 DNA follows: TGTGCCAGCAGCTTAGATCAGGGAGGTTCAAGCAGGCCCAATGAGCAGTTCTTC. This codes for CASSLDQGGSSRPNEQFF.

On this clone: At one of its ends the junction is not consistent with the germline gene, which may arise from a read error. The rearrangement joins TRBV20-1 to TRBJ2-7, with TRBD1 matching over 7 bases. This CDR3 has 11 amino acids. CDR1 and CDR2 from the germline V gene are DFQATT and SNEGSKA (reference sequence). CDR3 in DNA: TGCAGTGCAAACTACGCACAGGGGCCGGTTTTC. Its translation is CSANYAQGPVF.

This clone was counted only a few times. CDR3 loop: CASSSGGTSGLFMGAQYF. Written as DNA, the CDR3 is TGTGCCAGCAGTTCCGGTGGGACTAGCGGCCTCTTTATGGGGGCGCAGTATTTT. The J gene is TRBJ2-3, the V gene TRBV28; 11 positions agree with TRBD2. The J segment lost 10 bases and the V segment lost 4 bases, leaving 19 bases of the junction unmatched. The CDR3 sequence is 18 residues long. CDR1 is MDHEN, CDR2 SYDVKM, per germline.

This clone was seen a handful of times. The chain recombines TRBV27 with TRBJ2-7, with 9 bases matching TRBD2. The CDR3 spans 15 residues. The V gene end was trimmed by 7 bases and the J gene end by 4 bases; junction bases not matched to a gene: 11. The V gene's germline CDR1 is MNHEY and CDR2 SMNVEV (reference sequence). The CDR3 DNA reads as TGTGCCAGCAAGAAGGCTAGCGGGATCGGTTACGAGCAGTACTTC. Its translation: CASKKASGIGYEQYF.

This clone was seen more than once but under ten times. The chain has TRBV7-9 and TRBJ2-7, with D unclear. This CDR3 spans 13 amino acids. The V and J ends lost 1 base and 6 bases respectively, with 10 bases between them. CDR1 and CDR2 from the germline V gene are SEHNR and FQNEAQ (reference sequence). The CDR3 sequence: CASSLGSWGEQYF. The DNA for the CDR3 is TGTGCCAGCAGCTTAGGCTCCTGGGGCGAGCAGTACTTC.